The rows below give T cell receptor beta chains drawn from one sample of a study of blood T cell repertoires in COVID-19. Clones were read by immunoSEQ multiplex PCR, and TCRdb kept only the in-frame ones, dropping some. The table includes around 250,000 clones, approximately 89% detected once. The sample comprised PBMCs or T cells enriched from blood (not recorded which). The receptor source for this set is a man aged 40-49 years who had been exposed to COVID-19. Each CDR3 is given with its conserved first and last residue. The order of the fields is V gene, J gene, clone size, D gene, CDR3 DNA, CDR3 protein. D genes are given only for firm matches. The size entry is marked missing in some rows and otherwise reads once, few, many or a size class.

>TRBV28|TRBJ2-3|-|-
TGTGCCAGCAGAATGGGTTCAGGGGCCCTAGCCTACTACACAGATACGCAGTATTTT
CASRMGSGALAYYTDTQYF
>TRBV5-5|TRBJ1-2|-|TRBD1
TGTGCCAGCAGCCTAACCACACGACAGGGGACTGGCTACACCTTC
CASSLTTRQGTGYTF
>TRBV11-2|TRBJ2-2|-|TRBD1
TGTGCCAGCAGGCTCCCAGGGACAGGGATCCCCATCGGGGAGCTGTTTTTT
CASRLPGTGIPIGELFF
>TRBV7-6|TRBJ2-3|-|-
TGTGCCAGCAGCTTAGTATGGCGAGGAGCCACAGATACGCAGTATTTT
CASSLVWRGATDTQYF
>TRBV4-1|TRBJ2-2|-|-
TGCGCCAGCAGCCGAACTCCTAGAGTCGAGACCGGGGAGCTGTTTTTT
CASSRTPRVETGELFF
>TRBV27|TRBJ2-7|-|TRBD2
TGTGCCAGCAGCTTTAGCGGGACGACCTACGAGCAGTACTTC
CASSFSGTTYEQYF
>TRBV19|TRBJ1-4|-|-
TGTGCCAGTAGGGTAGCAACTAATGAAAAACTGTTTTTT
CASRVATNEKLFF
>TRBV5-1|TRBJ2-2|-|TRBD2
TGCGCCAGCAGCCCACCGAGCGGGAGGAACGGGGAGCTGTTTTTT
CASSPPSGRNGELFF
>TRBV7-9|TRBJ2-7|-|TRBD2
TGTGCCAGCAGCTTAGTACGTAGCGGGAGCGACGAGCAGTACTTC
CASSLVRSGSDEQYF
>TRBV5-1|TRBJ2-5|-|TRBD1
TGCGCCAGCAGCCCAGGGACAGTCCTCCAAGAGACCCAGTACTTC
CASSPGTVLQETQYF
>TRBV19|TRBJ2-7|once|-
TGTGCCAGTAGTATAGGTGTTAGCTCCTACGAGCAGTACTTC
CASSIGVSSYEQYF
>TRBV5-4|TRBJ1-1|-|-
TGTGCCAGCAGCTTACAGGGTCCTAACACTGAAGCTTTCTTT
CASSLQGPNTEAFF
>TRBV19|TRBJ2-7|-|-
TGTGCCAGTAAATCTGACTCGGAGACCTACGAGCAGTACTTC
CASKSDSETYEQYF
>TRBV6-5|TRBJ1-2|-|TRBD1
TGTGCCAGCAGTACCGGACAGGGTGGTGGCTACACCTTC
CASSTGQGGGYTF
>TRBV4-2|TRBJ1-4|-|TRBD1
TGTGCCAGCAGCCCTGAGATTGGACAGGCTAATGAAAAACTGTTTTTT
CASSPEIGQANEKLFF